This T cell receptor beta chain was sequenced during a study of cytomegalovirus exposure and HLA in healthy donors. Study-level points and caveats: The study put 160 or so TCR beta chains on its list as cytomegalovirus-associated.

Germline lookup yields CDR1 SEHNR and CDR2 FQNEAQ (reference sequence). The V end lost 3 bases, the J end lost 2 bases, and 13 bases lay between the germline ends. The CDR3 consists of 15 residues. Comments on this clone: Antigen specificity is unknown.

It was with 60 Vbeta and 13 Jbeta primers that the PCR ran. Source study methods: As a later analysis found, there were 80 million or so unique TCR beta chains, of which 8.5 million to 13 million were shared. Using immunoSEQ multiplex PCR, the repertoire was profiled, and TCRdb retains in-frame clones only, with some absent. V and J calls and clone size are given by that table; D and trimming were obtained from the DNA. The table lists about 200,000 clones, around 85% of them singletons, with 1.7% in the top ten. What was sequenced was PBMCs. The gene calls are TRBV7-9 and TRBJ2-5; D gene unclear. This receptor was identified in a man over 45 in good health and CMV-seronegative. The CDR3 nucleotides are TGTGCCAGCAGCTTTCGCTCAGCGCAGCAAGAGACCCAGTACTTC. This translates into CASSFRSAQQETQYF.